This TCR beta chain appears in the sequencing data of a study of T cell responses to AZD1222 COVID-19 vaccine. This clone was recorded only once. TCRdb's copy holds only in-frame clones and misses some; the assay was immunoSEQ multiplex PCR. The sample gives 150,000 to 200,000 clones, about 93% of which show up once; about 0.64% is in the top ten. V lost 0 bases, J lost 6 bases, and 6 bases stayed unmatched. Germline V gene sequence: CDR1 MNHEY, CDR2 SVGAGI. This CDR3 is built from 16 residues. The chain carries TRBV6-5 and TRBJ2-7; 12 nucleotides align to TRBD2. The source of this sequence is an adult in good health. Sample: peripheral blood, taken on day 0 of AZD1222 vaccination. The CDR3 reads CASSYSTSGSLREQYF. CDR3 bases: TGTGCCAGCAGTTACTCGACTAGCGGGAGTCTGCGCGAGCAGTACTTC.